Below, 22 T cell receptor beta chains from the same sample are listed, as sequenced in a study of T-cell reconstitution after alpha-beta-depleted transplantation in children. Researchers prepared the TCRbeta library using unique molecular identifiers, the study reports. TCRdb reanalysed the PCR reads using MiXCR and keeps one entry per CDR3 protein. The sample has some 440,000 distinct CDR3 sequences; roughly 16% are singletons. Sample: PBMCs, mostly from graft donor cells, taken 360 days after TCRalphabeta/CD19-depleted stem cell transplant. Receptors were obtained from a boy in the first two years of life who had a stem cell transplant for Wiskott-Aldrich syndrome, so the T cells may come from the graft donor.

The chain combines TRBV5-1 with TRBJ2-7; TRBD1 matches 7 bases. The CDR3 consists of 15 residues. J lost 3 bases, V lost 0 bases, and 6 bases had no gene match. In germline, CDR1 is SGHRS, CDR2 YFSETQ. CDR3 in amino acids: CASSLGQGRVYEQYF. The CDR3 bases are TGCGCCAGCAGCTTGGGACAGGGAAGGGTCTACGAGCAGTACTTC.

This clonotype was observed a few times. The chain carries TRBV6-4 and TRBJ2-2; tentatively, D is TRBD2 (5 bases). Germline lookup yields CDR1 MRHNA and CDR2 SNTAGT. The CDR3 is 15 residues long. V was cut by 5 bases and J by 6 bases, with 16 bases left in between. The DNA for the CDR3 is TGTGCCAGCAGTTCAGAGCCTAGCTTTTCCGGGGAGCTGTTTTTT. Protein: CASSSEPSFSGELFF.

This clonotype has a count of ten or more. The rearrangement uses TRBV25-1 and TRBJ2-1; D is unresolved. The CDR3 is 11 residues long. Germline V gene lookup returns CDR1 MGHDK and CDR2 SYGVNS. V shed 3 bases and J shed 11 bases, with 8 bases lying between them. In nucleotides, the CDR3 is TGTGCCAGCAGTGATGAGGTTAAGCAGTTCTTC. Its protein product is CASSDEVKQFF.

The V gene is TRBV7-2, the J gene TRBJ1-5, with a possible D match to TRBD1 (5 bases). The CDR3 is made up of 15 amino acids. Germline CDR1 and CDR2: SGHTA and FQGNSA. V lost 5 bases and J lost 3, with 14 bases in between. CDR3 amino acids: CASSPYRSTNQPQHF. The CDR3 region has the DNA TGTGCCAGCAGCCCCTACAGGTCTACCAATCAGCCCCAGCATTTT.

The chain combines TRBV6-1 with TRBJ2-7; TRBD1 matches 7 bases. The germline gives CDR1 MNHNS, CDR2 SASEGT. V lost 7 bases and J lost 0; bases outside the gene matches: 6. The CDR3 spans 14 residues. CDR3 DNA sequence: TGTGCCAGCATTGAGGACAGGATCTCCTACGAGCAGTACTTC. It is translated as CASIEDRISYEQYF.

This clonotype was seen more than once but under ten times. The J gene is TRBJ1-4, the V gene TRBV6-5; maybe TRBD1 (5 bases). V lost 2 bases and J 7 bases, leaving 14 bases between the germline ends. This CDR3 has 15 residues. Germline loops: CDR1 MNHEY, CDR2 SVGAGI. CDR3 region: CASSYRRGAGEKLFF. The CDR3 coding sequence is TGTGCCAGCAGTTACCGGCGGGGCGCGGGTGAAAAACTGTTTTTT.

This clonotype has a handful of counts. J is TRBJ2-5 and V is TRBV4-1, with 8 bases that match TRBD1. The CDR3 runs 15 residues. V trimming: 4 bases; J trimming: 5 bases; junction bases outside the gene matches: 9. Per germline, CDR1 MGHRA and CDR2 YSYEKL. The CDR3 coding sequence is TGCGCCAGCAGCCTACAGGGACAGGTCGTGGAGACCCAGTACTTC. It encodes CASSLQGQVVETQYF.

This clonotype has only a few counts. The genes are TRBV5-1 and TRBJ1-1; 9 bases match TRBD1. Unmatched junction bases numbered 5, after V lost 4 bases and J lost 4 bases. The germline gives CDR1 SGHRS, CDR2 YFSETQ. This CDR3 is 14 amino acids long. The CDR3 region is CASSEQGAGTEAFF. CDR3 DNA sequence: TGCGCCAGCAGCGAACAGGGGGCGGGCACTGAAGCTTTCTTT.

The J gene is TRBJ2-7, the V gene TRBV14; D remains ambiguous. Germline V lookup: CDR1 SGHDN, CDR2 FVKESK. The CDR3 has 17 amino acids. V was cut by 1 base and J by 0 bases, with 16 bases left in between. The CDR3 nucleotides read TGTGCCAGCAGCCAAGGGATAAGCAGGACCAACTCCTACGAGCAGTACTTC. It codes for CASSQGISRTNSYEQYF.

This clonotype has only a few counts. This chain connects TRBV6-5 to TRBJ2-7, with D perhaps matching TRBD1 (5 bases). CDR3 size: 16 residues. Germline V gives CDR1 MNHEY, CDR2 SVGAGI. Trimming left V 0 bases short and J 3 bases short, with 15 bases between. The CDR3 loop reads CASSYSTAGKVYEQYF. The CDR3 DNA reads TGTGCCAGCAGTTACTCGACGGCAGGGAAGGTCTACGAGCAGTACTTC.

The rearrangement uses TRBV5-1 and TRBJ2-1, with 7 bases identical to TRBD2. The CDR3 contains 15 residues. In germline, CDR1 is SGHRS, CDR2 YFSETQ. The ends lost 3 bases at V and 6 bases at J; junction bases unmatched: 9. For the CDR3, the DNA is TGCGCCAGCAGCTCGAAGGGACTACCTAGCAATGAGCAGTTCTTC. It codes for CASSSKGLPSNEQFF.

This clonotype appeared once. The V and J genes are TRBV11-2 and TRBJ2-3; maybe TRBD1 (5 bases). There are 15 residues in the CDR3. V lost 5 bases and J lost 2, with 14 bases in between. Looked up from germline, CDR1 is SGHAT and CDR2 is FQNNGV. The CDR3 DNA reads as TGTGCCAGCAGCCTCGGACACCGGTCCACAGATACGCAGTATTTT. Translated, it gives CASSLGHRSTDTQYF.

This clonotype was seen a few times. The chain couples TRBV24-1 to TRBJ2-3; D is undetermined. V lost 3 bases and J 2 bases, leaving 5 bases between the germline ends. There are 13 residues in the CDR3. The germline V gene encodes CDR1 KGHDR and CDR2 SFDVKD. The CDR3 reads CATSDPYTDTQYF. In DNA form, the CDR3 reads TGTGCCACCAGTGATCCCTACACAGATACGCAGTATTTT.

This clonotype turned up a few times. In nucleotides, the CDR3 is TGCGCCAGCAGACCTCAGACACCTACTAATGAAAAACTGTTTTTT. It yields the protein CASRPQTPTNEKLFF. The chain joins TRBV5-1 to TRBJ1-4, with D unclear. The CDR3 loop spans 15 amino acids. V was shortened by 5 bases and J by 2 bases, with 13 bases between the two germline ends. Germline CDR1 and CDR2: SGHRS and YFSETQ.

This clonotype was picked up many times. This chain links TRBV7-6 with TRBJ2-7; maybe TRBD2 (6 bases). Germline values: CDR1 SGHVS, CDR2 FNYEAQ. The CDR3 runs 15 residues. Trimming removed 5 bases at V and 0 bases at J, with 14 bases between. The CDR3: CASSPRAGSSYEQYF. CDR3 DNA sequence: TGTGCCAGCAGCCCCCGCGCGGGGAGCTCCTACGAGCAGTACTTC.

This rearrangement joins TRBV6-5 to TRBJ2-3, with a possible D match to TRBD2 (5 bases). Trimming left V 4 bases short and J 1 base short, with 12 bases between. The CDR3 runs to 15 residues. Germline values: CDR1 MNHEY, CDR2 SVGAGI. CDR3 DNA sequence: TGTGCCAGCAGTTCCAGCGGATGGGGCACAGATACGCAGTATTTT. It encodes CASSSSGWGTDTQYF.

This clonotype has a handful of counts. This chain connects TRBV20-1 to TRBJ2-1; TRBD2 matches at 9 bases. The CDR3 is made up of 16 amino acids. CDR1 is DFQATT, CDR2 SNEGSKA, per germline (reference sequence). The V gene end was trimmed by 0 bases and the J gene end by 8 bases; junction bases not matched to a gene: 11. The CDR3 nucleotides read TGCAGTGCTAGAGATCCGTTAGCGGGAGAGGTGGATGAGCAGTTCTTC. Translating it yields CSARDPLAGEVDEQFF.

The chain uses TRBV6-1 and TRBJ2-7; 7 nucleotides line up with TRBD1. The V and J ends lost 5 bases and 2 bases, in that order; junction bases with no gene match: 12. The length of the CDR3 is 16 residues. Germline V gives CDR1 MNHNS, CDR2 SASEGT. CDR3 sequence: CASSPWSTGSPYEQYF. The DNA for the CDR3 is TGTGCCAGCAGTCCCTGGTCGACAGGGTCCCCCTACGAGCAGTACTTC.

This clonotype occurred a few times. The CDR3: CSVASPGQGRTEQFF. DNA for the CDR3: TGCAGCGTTGCTTCCCCGGGACAGGGACGGACTGAGCAGTTCTTC. The gene calls are TRBV29-1 and TRBJ2-1; TRBD1 agrees at 9 bases. V lost 4 bases to trimming and J lost 9 bases; unmatched junction nucleotides: 13. The CDR3 has 15 residues. Germline loops: CDR1 SQVTM, CDR2 ANQGSEA.

This clonotype was detected a few times. The gene calls are TRBV6-2 or TRBV6-3 and TRBJ2-2, with 8 bases lining up with TRBD1. This CDR3 has 17 amino acids. The V and J ends lost 4 bases and 2 bases, in that order; junction bases with no gene match: 9. CDR1 is MNHEY and CDR2 is SVGEGT in the germline V gene. The CDR3 bases are TGTGCCAGCAGTTTCACCCGGGACAGGAGTAACACCGGGGAGCTGTTTTTT. The encoded protein is CASSFTRDRSNTGELFF.

This clonotype was counted a few times. The J gene is TRBJ2-7, the V gene TRBV7-9; 7 bases map to TRBD1. V lost 5 bases and J lost 2; bases outside the gene matches: 9. CDR3 length equals 15 residues. Germline V lookup: CDR1 SEHNR, CDR2 FQNEAQ (reference sequence). CDR3 in amino acids: CASSPQGGQPYEQYF. The CDR3 nucleotides read TGTGCCAGCAGCCCCCAAGGGGGACAGCCCTACGAGCAGTACTTC.

This clonotype has only a few counts. The gene calls are TRBV20-1 and TRBJ2-3, with D tentatively TRBD1 or TRBD2 (5 bases each). The germline V gene encodes CDR1 DFQATT and CDR2 SNEGSKA (reference sequence). The length of the CDR3 is 14 residues. V gave up 2 bases and J gave up 3 bases, with 12 bases separating them. The CDR3 here is CSARRGPRTDTQYF. The CDR3 nucleotides read TGCAGTGCTAGACGGGGACCGAGGACAGATACGCAGTATTTT.